Below, 11 T cell receptor beta chains from the same sample are listed, as sequenced in a study of regulatory T cells in long-lasting Graves disease. Time point meaning: newly diagnosed GD, antithyroid drugs for less than 3 months. PBMCs provided the RNA from which the TCR library was made. In building TCR beta libraries, iRepertoire HTBI primers were used together with Arm-PCR of CDR3 regions. TCRdb re-derived calls from the multiplex PCR reads in MiXCR, one entry per CDR3 protein. The sample shows a few hundred thousand distinct CDR3 sequences, roughly a fifth of them seen only once. This sample comprised peripheral blood mononuclear cells (PBMCs), obtained at new diagnosis, from a patient treated with antithyroid drugs. The origin of the receptors is a female donor with Graves disease.

As to this clonotype: A far more abundant clone sits one base away, making this likely a read error. The chain has TRBV7-2 and TRBJ2-1; no clear D. V shed 1 base and J shed 5 bases, with 6 bases lying between them. The CDR3 runs 13 residues. CDR1 and CDR2 (germline): SGHTA, FQGNSA. The CDR3 DNA sequence: TGTGCCAGCAGCTTAGAGTACCACAATGAGCAGTTCTTC. Amino acid sequence: CASSLEYHNEQFF.

On this clonotype: Its ends do not fully match the called genes, so a read error is possible. The chain employs TRBV7-9 and TRBJ2-3; D may be TRBD1 or TRBD2 (5 bases each). Per the germline V gene, CDR1 is SEHNR and CDR2 is FQNEAQ (reference sequence). The CDR3 runs 16 residues. The CDR3 DNA reads as TGCACCAGCGGCCGGGGCGGAGGCTCGGTGACAGATACGCAGTATTTT. Translating gives CTSGRGGGSVTDTQYF.

This clonotype was counted ten times or more. This rearrangement joins TRBV20-1 to TRBJ2-7; TRBD2 agrees at 7 bases. The germline V gene encodes CDR1 DFQATT and CDR2 SNEGSKA (reference sequence). The CDR3 consists of 15 residues. The V and J ends lost 1 base and 6 bases, in that order; junction bases with no gene match: 12. CDR3 residues: CSARGPGGREREQYF. As DNA, the CDR3 is TGCAGTGCTAGAGGGCCGGGCGGGAGAGAACGCGAGCAGTACTTC.

The chain joins TRBV24-1 to TRBJ2-1; TRBD1 aligns across 11 bases. The CDR3 length is 14 residues. Germline values: CDR1 KGHDR, CDR2 SFDVKD. The junction had 6 bases not matched to a gene; V was cut back by 9 bases and J by 6 bases. CDR3 nucleotide sequence: TGTGCCACCCAAGGGACAGGGGGGGCCAATGAGCAGTTCTTC. As protein: CATQGTGGANEQFF.

The V call is TRBV4-2, the J call TRBJ2-2; D is perhaps TRBD2 (6 bases). Germline assignment: CDR1 LGHNA and CDR2 YNFKEQ. CDR3 size: 18 residues. The V and J ends lost 2 bases and 0 bases respectively, with 16 bases between them. CDR3 nucleotide sequence: TGTGCCAGCAGCCAACGGGTGGGGAGGAGCCCGAACACCGGGGAGCTGTTTTTT. Translating gives CASSQRVGRSPNTGELFF.

The rearrangement links TRBV10-2 to TRBJ2-7; perhaps TRBD1 as D (5 bases). Germline CDR1 reads WSHSY; CDR2 reads SAAADI. The CDR3 contains 15 residues. Trimming cost V 6 bases and J 4 bases, with 19 bases left between them. CDR3 sequence reads: CASRTDKSTIYEQYF. CDR3 sequence (DNA): TGCGCCAGCAGAACGGACAAGTCTACTATATACGAGCAGTACTTC.

This clonotype showed up many times. V and J are TRBV18 and TRBJ2-2; D call uncertain. This CDR3 comprises 16 residues. Germline CDR1 and CDR2: KGHSH and LQKENI. Deletions cut 5 bases from V and 0 bases from J, with 13 bases between. The CDR3 DNA follows: TGTGCCAGCTCAATCCTTTATGACGCGAACACCGGGGAGCTGTTTTTT. Its protein product is CASSILYDANTGELFF. The full variable domain, in which reference TRBV18 and TRBJ2-2 provide the parts outside the CDR3, is NAGVMQNPRHLVRRRGQEARLRCSPMKGHSHVYWYRQLPEEGLKFMVYLQKENIIDESGMPKERFSAEFPKEGPSILRIQQVVRGDSAAYFCASSILYDANTGELFFGEGSRLTVL.

This clonotype was recorded at least ten times. The chain couples TRBV4-3 to TRBJ2-3; no definite D call. Deletions cut 1 base from V and 10 bases from J, with 15 bases between. Germline CDR1 is LGHNA and CDR2 is YSLEER. This CDR3 comprises 14 residues. The CDR3, as DNA: TGCGCCAGCAGCCAAGGTGTCTCCCAGTTTCCGCAGTATTTT. It translates to CASSQGVSQFPQYF.

This clonotype was recorded at least ten times. The V call is TRBV28, the J call TRBJ2-4, with D maybe TRBD1 (5 bases). V lost 5 bases and J 8 bases, leaving 16 bases between the germline ends. The germline gives CDR1 MDHEN, CDR2 SYDVKM. The CDR3 totals 14 residues. CDR3 protein: CASSHDSGKDIQYF. The CDR3 region has the DNA TGTGCCAGCAGTCATGACAGTGGGAAGGACATTCAGTACTTC.

This clonotype was counted at least ten times. This rearrangement joins TRBV28 to TRBJ1-1; possibly TRBD1 for D (5 bases). The V end was cut by 5 bases, the J end by 5 bases, with 15 bases between. The length of the CDR3 is 14 residues. Germline CDR1 MDHEN, CDR2 SYDVKM. The CDR3 DNA reads TGTGCCAGCAGTCTCGCAGGGTGGGATACTGAAGCTTTCTTT. Protein sequence: CASSLAGWDTEAFF.

Comments on this clonotype: This is likely a read error, given that the CDR3 carries no conserved phenylalanine or tryptophan at its end. The V gene is TRBV14, the J gene TRBJ2-3, with a possible D match to TRBD2 (5 bases). The length of the CDR3 is 17 residues. The V end lost 3 bases, the J end lost 2 bases, and 18 bases lay between the germline ends. Germline V CDR1 and CDR2: SGHDN, FVKESK. CDR3: CASSQMTLGFYTDTQYS. The CDR3 nucleotides are TGTGCCAGCAGCCAGATGACACTAGGGTTCTACACAGATACGCAGTATTCT.